This TCR beta chain comes out of a study of cytomegalovirus exposure and HLA in healthy donors. PCR was performed using 60 Vbeta and 13 Jbeta primers. TCRdb keeps only in-frame clones here, not all; method: immunoSEQ multiplex PCR. This sample has roughly 150,000 clones, with less than 85% found just once. The ends lost 6 bases at V and 5 bases at J; junction bases unmatched: 8. The CDR3 is 15 residues long. Germline V gene data show CDR1 as SNHLY and CDR2 as FYNNEI. At sampling all donors were nominally healthy, likely with unrecorded immune exposures. The study's findings and limits: In an earlier analysis, productive rearrangement rates for most beta V segments clustered near 87% or 30%. Within the data, a cluster of highly shared sequence variants was likely a sequencing artifact. A missense variant in DCLRE1C was later tied to TCR beta V- and J-gene trimming.

Notes on this clone: Antigen specificity is unknown.

The TCR sequence derives from a woman aged 45 to 65 in good health and CMV-seropositive. The chain is built from TRBV2 and TRBJ1-4; TRBD1 agrees at 8 bases. Sequencing input: PBMCs. The CDR3 bases are TGTGCCAGCAGCCCCGGCGGACAGGGCAATGAAAAACTGTTTTTT. It is translated as CASSPGGQGNEKLFF.